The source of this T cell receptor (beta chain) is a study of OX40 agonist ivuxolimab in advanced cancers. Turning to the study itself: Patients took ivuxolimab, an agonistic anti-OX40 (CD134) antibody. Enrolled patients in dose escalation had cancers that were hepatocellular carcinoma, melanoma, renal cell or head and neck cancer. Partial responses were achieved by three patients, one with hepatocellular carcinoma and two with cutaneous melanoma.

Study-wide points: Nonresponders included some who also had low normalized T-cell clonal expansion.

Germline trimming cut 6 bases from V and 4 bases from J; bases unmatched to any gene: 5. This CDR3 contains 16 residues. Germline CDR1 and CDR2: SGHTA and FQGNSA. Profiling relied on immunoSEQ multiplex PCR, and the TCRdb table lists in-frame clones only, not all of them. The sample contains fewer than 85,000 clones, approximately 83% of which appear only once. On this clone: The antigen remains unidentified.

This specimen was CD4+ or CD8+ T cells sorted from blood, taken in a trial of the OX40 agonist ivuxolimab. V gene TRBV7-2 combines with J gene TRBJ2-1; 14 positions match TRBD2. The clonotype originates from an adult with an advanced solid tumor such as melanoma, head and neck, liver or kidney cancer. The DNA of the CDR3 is TGTGCCAGCAGATCTGGACTAGCGGGGGGTTACAATGAGCAGTTCTTC. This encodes CASRSGLAGGYNEQFF.